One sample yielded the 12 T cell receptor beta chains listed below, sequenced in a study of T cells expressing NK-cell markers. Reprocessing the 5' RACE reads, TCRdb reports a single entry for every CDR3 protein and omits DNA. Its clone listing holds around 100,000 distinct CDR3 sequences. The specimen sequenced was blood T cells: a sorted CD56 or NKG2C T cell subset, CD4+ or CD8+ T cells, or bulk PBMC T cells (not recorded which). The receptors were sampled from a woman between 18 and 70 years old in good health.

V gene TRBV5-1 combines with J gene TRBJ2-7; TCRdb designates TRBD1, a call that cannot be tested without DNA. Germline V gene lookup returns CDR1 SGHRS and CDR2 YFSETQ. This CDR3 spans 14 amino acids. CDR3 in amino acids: CASSLGPDTYEQYF.

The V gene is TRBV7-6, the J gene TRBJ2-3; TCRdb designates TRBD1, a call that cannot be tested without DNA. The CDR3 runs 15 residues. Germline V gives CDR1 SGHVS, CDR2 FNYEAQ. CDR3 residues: CASSQSGISTDTQYF.

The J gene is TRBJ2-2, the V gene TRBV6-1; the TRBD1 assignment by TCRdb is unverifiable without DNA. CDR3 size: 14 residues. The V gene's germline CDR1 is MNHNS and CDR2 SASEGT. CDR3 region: CASSPTENTGELFF.

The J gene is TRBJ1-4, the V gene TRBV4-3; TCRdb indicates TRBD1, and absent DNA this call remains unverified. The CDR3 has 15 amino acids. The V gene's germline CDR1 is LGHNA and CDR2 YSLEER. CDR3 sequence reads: CASSQDRQSNEKLFF.

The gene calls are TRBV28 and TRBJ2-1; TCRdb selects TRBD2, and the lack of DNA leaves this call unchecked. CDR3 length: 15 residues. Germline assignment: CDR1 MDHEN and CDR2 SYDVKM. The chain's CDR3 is CASSFGSGDSNEQFF.

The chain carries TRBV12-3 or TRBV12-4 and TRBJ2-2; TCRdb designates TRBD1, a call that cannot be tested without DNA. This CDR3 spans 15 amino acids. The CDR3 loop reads CASSPEFGPVGELFF.

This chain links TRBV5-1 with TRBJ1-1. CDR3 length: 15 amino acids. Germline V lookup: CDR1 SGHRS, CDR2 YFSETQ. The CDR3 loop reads CASSTTGAMNTEAFF.

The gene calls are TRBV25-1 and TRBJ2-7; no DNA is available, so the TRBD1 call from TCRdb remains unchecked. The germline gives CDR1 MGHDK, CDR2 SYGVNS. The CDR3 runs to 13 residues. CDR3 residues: CASSEITGGAKYF.

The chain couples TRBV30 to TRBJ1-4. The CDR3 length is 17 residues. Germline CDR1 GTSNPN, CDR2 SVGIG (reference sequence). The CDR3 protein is CACSTGDSWVTNEKLFF.

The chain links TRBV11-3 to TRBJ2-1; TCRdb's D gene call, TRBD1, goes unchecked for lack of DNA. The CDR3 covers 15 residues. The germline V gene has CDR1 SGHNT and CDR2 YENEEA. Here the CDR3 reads CASSPNRDGGNEQFF.

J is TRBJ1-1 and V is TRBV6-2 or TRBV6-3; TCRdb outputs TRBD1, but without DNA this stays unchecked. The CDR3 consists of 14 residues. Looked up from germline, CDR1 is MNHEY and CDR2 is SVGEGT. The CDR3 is CASTDIPGRTEAFF.

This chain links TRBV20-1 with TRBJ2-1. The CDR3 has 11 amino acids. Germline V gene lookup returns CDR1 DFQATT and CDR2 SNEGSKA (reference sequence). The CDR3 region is CSAVRWDEQFF.